These 4 T cell receptor beta chains originate from one sample sequenced in a study of monozygotic twins with inflammatory bowel disease. TCRdb re-called the 5' RACE reads and catalogs CDR3 proteins one per entry, DNA excluded. The repertoire table contains just over 300,000 distinct CDR3 sequences. The specimen was blood. Receptors were obtained from a human donor with ulcerative colitis or Crohn's disease, or a healthy co-twin of an affected twin (not recorded which).

The J gene is TRBJ2-1, the V gene TRBV28; without DNA, the TCRdb call of TRBD2 cannot be checked. This CDR3 contains 16 residues. The germline gives CDR1 MDHEN, CDR2 SYDVKM. The CDR3 region is CASNRAWRGESNEQFF.

This rearrangement joins TRBV14 to TRBJ2-5. Germline V lookup: CDR1 SGHDN, CDR2 FVKESK. This CDR3 region has 14 residues. This CDR3 reads CASSQEVGQETQYF.

The chain has TRBV7-2 and TRBJ2-1. The CDR3 has 13 residues. The germline V gene has CDR1 SGHTA and CDR2 FQGNSA. CDR3 in amino acids: CASSLERTNEQFF.

The J gene is TRBJ2-5, the V gene TRBV4-2; TCRdb picks TRBD1, but there is no DNA to check that call. The CDR3 contains 15 residues. Germline-derived CDR1 and CDR2 are LGHNA and YNFKEQ. The CDR3 loop reads CASSQGFTGRETQYF.